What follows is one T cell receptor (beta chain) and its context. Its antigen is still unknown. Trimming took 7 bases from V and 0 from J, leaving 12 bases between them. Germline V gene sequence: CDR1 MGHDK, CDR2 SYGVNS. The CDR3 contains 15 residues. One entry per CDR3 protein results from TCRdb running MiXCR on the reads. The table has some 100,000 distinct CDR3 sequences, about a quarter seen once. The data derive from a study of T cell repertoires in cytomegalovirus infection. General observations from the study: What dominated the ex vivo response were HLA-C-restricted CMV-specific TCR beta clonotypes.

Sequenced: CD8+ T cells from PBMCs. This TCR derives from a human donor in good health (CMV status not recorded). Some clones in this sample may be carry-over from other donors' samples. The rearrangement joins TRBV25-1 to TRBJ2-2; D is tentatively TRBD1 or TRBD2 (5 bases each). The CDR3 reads CASKWGFANTGELFF. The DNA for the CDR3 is TGTGCCAGCAAGTGGGGGTTCGCGAACACCGGGGAGCTGTTTTTT.